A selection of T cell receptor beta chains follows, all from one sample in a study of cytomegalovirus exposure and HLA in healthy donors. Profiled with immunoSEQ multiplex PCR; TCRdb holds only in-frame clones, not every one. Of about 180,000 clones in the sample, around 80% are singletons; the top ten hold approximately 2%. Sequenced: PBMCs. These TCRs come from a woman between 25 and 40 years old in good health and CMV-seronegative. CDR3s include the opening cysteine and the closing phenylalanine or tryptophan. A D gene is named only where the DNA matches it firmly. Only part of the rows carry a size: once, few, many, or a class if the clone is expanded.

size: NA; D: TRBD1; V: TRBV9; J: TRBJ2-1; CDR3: CASTKTGYNEQFF; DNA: TGTGCCAGCACCAAGACAGGGTACAATGAGCAGTTCTTC
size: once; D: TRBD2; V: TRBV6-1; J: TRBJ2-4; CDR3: CASSAWTSGGGVAKNIQYF; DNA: TGTGCCAGCAGTGCCTGGACTAGCGGGGGGGGTGTAGCCAAAAACATTCAGTACTTC
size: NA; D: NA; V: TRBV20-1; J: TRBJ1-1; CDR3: CSARRGGEAFF; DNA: TGCAGTGCAAGGCGGGGGGGTGAAGCTTTCTTT
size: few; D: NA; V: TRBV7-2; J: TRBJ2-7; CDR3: CASSSPLSYEQYF; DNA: TGTGCCAGCAGCTCTCCACTCTCCTACGAGCAGTACTTC
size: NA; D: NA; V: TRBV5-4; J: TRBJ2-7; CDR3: CASSFRGGTYEQYF; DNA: TGTGCCAGCAGCTTTCGCGGGGGCACCTACGAGCAGTACTTC
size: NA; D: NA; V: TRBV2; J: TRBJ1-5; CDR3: CASSPGQGGQPQHF; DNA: TGTGCCAGCAGTCCCGGACAAGGGGGTCAGCCCCAGCATTTT
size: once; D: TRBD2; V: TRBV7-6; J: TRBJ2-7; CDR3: CASSAFSGADHEQYF; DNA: TGTGCCAGCAGCGCCTTTAGCGGGGCGGACCACGAGCAGTACTTC
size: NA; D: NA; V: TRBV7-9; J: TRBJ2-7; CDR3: CASSPSLRWAYEQYF; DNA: TGTGCCAGCAGCCCCAGCCTCAGGTGGGCTTACGAGCAGTACTTC
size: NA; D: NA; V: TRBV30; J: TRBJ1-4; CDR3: CAWIKRGPNEKLFF; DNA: TGTGCCTGGATTAAAAGAGGGCCTAATGAAAAACTGTTTTTT
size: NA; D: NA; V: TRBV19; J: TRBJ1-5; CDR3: CASNQGHSNQPQHF; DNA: TGTGCCAGTAATCAGGGGCATAGCAATCAGCCCCAGCATTTT
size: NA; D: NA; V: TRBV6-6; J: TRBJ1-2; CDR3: CATEGYTF; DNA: TGTGCCACGGAGGGCTACACCTTC
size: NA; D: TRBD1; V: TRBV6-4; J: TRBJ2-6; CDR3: CASSDIGGRTATGANVLTF; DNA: TGTGCCAGCAGTGACATAGGGGGCAGGACCGCGACTGGGGCCAACGTCCTGACTTTC
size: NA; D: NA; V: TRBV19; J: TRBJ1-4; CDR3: CASRTGSTNEKLFF; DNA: TGTGCCAGTAGGACAGGTTCAACTAATGAAAAACTGTTTTTT
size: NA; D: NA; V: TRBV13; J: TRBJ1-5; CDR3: CASSLYAEEGNQPQHF; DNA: TGTGCCAGCAGCTTATACGCGGAGGAGGGCAATCAGCCCCAGCATTTT
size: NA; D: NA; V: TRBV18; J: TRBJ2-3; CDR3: CASSIDRNTDTQYF; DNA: TGTGCCAGCTCAATCGACAGAAACACAGATACGCAGTATTTT
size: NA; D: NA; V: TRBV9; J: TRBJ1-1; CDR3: CASSIGGHTEAFF; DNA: TGTGCCAGCAGCATCGGGGGGCATACTGAAGCTTTCTTT